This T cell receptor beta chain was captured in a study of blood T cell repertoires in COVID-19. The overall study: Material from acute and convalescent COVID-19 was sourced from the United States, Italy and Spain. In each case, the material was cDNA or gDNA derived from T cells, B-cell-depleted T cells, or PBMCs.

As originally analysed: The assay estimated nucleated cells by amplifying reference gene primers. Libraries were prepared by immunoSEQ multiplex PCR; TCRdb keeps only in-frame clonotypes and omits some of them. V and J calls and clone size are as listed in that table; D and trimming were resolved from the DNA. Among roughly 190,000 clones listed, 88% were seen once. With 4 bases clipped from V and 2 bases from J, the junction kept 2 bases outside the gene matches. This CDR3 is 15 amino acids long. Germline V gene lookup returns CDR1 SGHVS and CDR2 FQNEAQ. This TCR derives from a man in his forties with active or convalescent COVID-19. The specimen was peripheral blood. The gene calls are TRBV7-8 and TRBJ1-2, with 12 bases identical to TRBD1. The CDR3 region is CASSSGQGANYGYTF. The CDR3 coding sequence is TGTGCCAGCAGCTCGGGACAGGGGGCGAACTATGGCTACACCTTC.